Below, 13 T cell receptor beta chains from the same sample are listed, as sequenced in a study of identical twins. TCRdb analysed the 5' RACE reads with MiXCR anew, one entry per CDR3 protein. The sample contains 400,000 to 550,000 distinct CDR3 sequences, 22% of which appear only once. The sample was also linked to a second study, of T cells expressing NK-cell markers.

Sequenced sample: CD4+ T cells sorted from blood. These receptors were collected from a young woman in good health.

The chain has TRBV5-1 and TRBJ1-1; D remains unclear. Germline-derived CDR1 and CDR2 are SGHRS and YFSETQ. This CDR3 contains 15 residues. V lost 4 bases, J lost 4 bases, and 17 bases lay in between. The CDR3 region has the DNA TGCGCCAGCAGCATACATAGACGGGATGGCACTGAAGCTTTCTTT. It encodes CASSIHRRDGTEAFF. Full variable domain (outside the CDR3, taken from reference TRBV5-1 and TRBJ1-1): KAGVTQTPRYLIKTRGQQVTLSCSPISGHRSVSWYQQTPGQGLQFLFEYFSETQRNKGNFPGRFSGRQFSNSRSEMNVSTLELGDSALYLCASSIHRRDGTEAFFGQGTRLTVV.

There are a few counts of this clonotype. The chain employs TRBV5-1 and TRBJ1-1; 7 nucleotides line up with TRBD1. This CDR3 region has 14 residues. Germline V CDR1 and CDR2: SGHRS, YFSETQ. J lost 5 bases, V lost 1 base, and 5 bases had no gene match. CDR3 in amino acids: CASSLNTGVTEAFF. The CDR3 coding sequence is TGCGCCAGCAGCTTGAATACAGGGGTTACTGAAGCTTTCTTT. The full variable domain, rest sourced from reference TRBV5-1 and TRBJ1-1, is KAGVTQTPRYLIKTRGQQVTLSCSPISGHRSVSWYQQTPGQGLQFLFEYFSETQRNKGNFPGRFSGRQFSNSRSEMNVSTLELGDSALYLCASSLNTGVTEAFFGQGTRLTVV.

This clonotype has a handful of counts. J is TRBJ1-1 and V is TRBV7-2; 7 bases are shared with TRBD1. This CDR3 is built from 14 residues. The germline CDR1 and CDR2 sequences are SGHTA and FQGNSA. After removal of 11 bases from V and 1 base from J, the junction contained 10 bases not matched to a gene. Here the CDR3 DNA reads TGTGCCTCGGCCGCAGGGGGTTCGAACACTGAAGCTTTCTTT. It translates to CASAAGGSNTEAFF.

The chain has TRBV7-2 and TRBJ1-3; D ambiguous. The CDR3 covers 12 residues. The V end lost 5 bases, the J end lost 7 bases, and 9 bases lay between the germline ends. Germline V gives CDR1 SGHTA, CDR2 FQGNSA. The CDR3 bases are TGTGCCAGCAGCCCTACAAGGAACACCATATATTTT. As protein: CASSPTRNTIYF.

The V call is TRBV11-2, the J call TRBJ1-1; unclear D gene. Germline-derived CDR1 and CDR2 are SGHAT and FQNNGV. This CDR3 contains 14 residues. V gave up 5 bases and J gave up 0 bases, with 10 bases separating them. The CDR3 sequence is CASSTTEMNTEAFF. The CDR3 DNA is TGTGCCAGCAGCACTACCGAGATGAACACTGAAGCTTTCTTT.

This clonotype was observed many times. The chain employs TRBV12-3 or TRBV12-4 and TRBJ2-1; D assignment may be TRBD1 or TRBD2 (6 bases each). V gave up 5 bases and J gave up 2 bases, with 13 bases separating them. This CDR3 has 15 amino acids. CDR3 region: CASSPPGATYNEQFF. For the CDR3, the DNA is TGTGCCAGCAGTCCCCCGGGGGCTACCTACAATGAGCAGTTCTTC.

The chain joins TRBV6-5 to TRBJ1-1; 7 bases map to TRBD1. The CDR3 is 13 amino acids. V lost 7 bases and J lost 0; bases outside the gene matches: 2. Germline CDR1 reads MNHEY; CDR2 reads SVGAGI. Here the CDR3 reads CASIRGMNTEAFF. The CDR3 nucleotides are TGTGCCAGCATCAGGGGGATGAACACTGAAGCTTTCTTT.

The rearrangement uses TRBV3-1 and TRBJ1-6; D gene unclear. V shed 1 base and J shed 7 bases, with 8 bases lying between them. The CDR3 is 14 residues long. Germline-derived CDR1 and CDR2 are LGHDT and YNNKEL (reference sequence). CDR3 sequence: CASSQAATNSPLHF. The CDR3 nucleotides read TGTGCCAGCAGCCAAGCTGCTACGAATTCACCCCTCCACTTT.

There are many counts of this clonotype. V gene TRBV5-1 combines with J gene TRBJ2-1, with D uncertain. This CDR3 is built from 12 residues. V lost 6 bases and J 10 bases, leaving 14 bases between the germline ends. Per the germline V gene, CDR1 is SGHRS and CDR2 is YFSETQ. For the CDR3, the DNA is TGCGCCAGCACCATTTCCGATCGCGAGCAGTTCTTC. As protein: CASTISDREQFF.

This chain joins TRBV20-1 and TRBJ2-5; the D is unclear. Germline V gene sequence: CDR1 DFQATT, CDR2 SNEGSKA (reference sequence). The CDR3 spans 12 residues. V gave up 3 bases and J gave up 5 bases, with 10 bases separating them. This CDR3 is CSASDTTETQYF. CDR3 nucleotides: TGCAGTGCTAGCGACACGACGGAGACCCAGTACTTC.

The chain uses TRBV5-1 and TRBJ2-5; D ambiguous. The V end was cut by 7 bases, the J end by 3 bases, with 16 bases between. The CDR3 is 14 residues long. CDR1 is SGHRS, CDR2 YFSETQ, per germline. The CDR3 sequence is CASPGRTPKETQYF. For the CDR3, the DNA is TGCGCCAGCCCCGGCAGAACCCCCAAAGAGACCCAGTACTTC.

This clonotype appeared once. The CDR3 DNA sequence: TGTGCCAGCAGCTTATTTTCAGGGGTTGTCTCCTACGAGCAGTACTTC. This sequence encodes CASSLFSGVVSYEQYF. The rearrangement joins TRBV7-2 to TRBJ2-7, with D possibly matching TRBD1 (6 bases). CDR3 length: 16 amino acids. Looked up from germline, CDR1 is SGHTA and CDR2 is FQGNSA. The germline V and J ends were trimmed by 2 bases and 0 bases, with 14 bases remaining between them.

The V call is TRBV3-1, the J call TRBJ2-2; D may be TRBD1 or TRBD2 (5 bases each). Germline V lookup: CDR1 LGHDT, CDR2 YNNKEL (reference sequence). The length of the CDR3 is 17 residues. CDR3 sequence reads: CTFFTLSGRVNTGELFF. The CDR3 bases are TGTACCTTCTTCACCCTCTCAGGGCGGGTGAACACCGGGGAGCTGTTTTTT.